The rows below give T cell receptor beta chains drawn from one sample of a study of T cell repertoires in cytomegalovirus infection. What these receptors recognize is not known. TCRdb recomputed calls from the reads with MiXCR, one row per CDR3 protein. This sample yields 350,000 to 400,000 distinct CDR3 sequences, of which around a third are seen a single time; approximately 13% belongs to the top ten. The specimen was cultured PBMCs, collected from culture after CMV antigen stimulation. Receptors were obtained from a human donor in good health (CMV status not recorded). Some clones in this sample may be carry-over from other donors' samples. CDR3s include the opening cysteine and the closing phenylalanine or tryptophan. Each record gives: CDR3 length, J gene, V gene, D gene, clone size, CDR3 protein, CDR3 DNA. D genes are given only for firm matches. Size values are once, few and many counts, or a class for expanded clones, and some rows have none.

15	TRBJ2-1	TRBV10-3	TRBD2	.	CAISEDKRELDEQFF	TGTGCCATCAGTGAGGATAAGCGGGAGCTGGATGAGCAGTTCTTC
11	TRBJ2-1	TRBV10-3	.	.	CATLSYNEQFF	TGTGCCACCCTGTCCTACAATGAGCAGTTCTTC
16	TRBJ2-3	TRBV7-8	TRBD1	.	CASSFRTGATADTQYF	TGTGCCAGCAGCTTTAGGACAGGGGCCACCGCAGATACGCAGTATTTT
16	TRBJ1-1	TRBV20-1	.	.	CSASPLQNWLNTEAFF	TGCAGTGCTAGTCCCCTACAGAACTGGTTAAACACTGAAGCTTTCTTT
18	TRBJ2-6	TRBV6-2/TRBV6-3	TRBD1	.	CASSSRQGERRGANVLTF	TGTGCCAGCAGTTCCCGACAGGGGGAGAGGCGTGGGGCCAACGTCCTGACTTTC
13	TRBJ2-5	TRBV27	.	.	CASAPGATETQYF	TGTGCCAGCGCCCCTGGGGCAACCGAGACCCAGTACTTC
13	TRBJ2-7	TRBV2	TRBD2	few	CASSSGSYDEQYF	TGTGCCAGCAGTAGCGGGAGTTACGACGAGCAGTACTTC
13	TRBJ2-7	TRBV7-6	.	.	CASSLWGKDEQYF	TGTGCCAGCAGCCTTTGGGGGAAAGACGAGCAGTACTTC
14	TRBJ1-6	TRBV7-2	.	many	CASSLARANSPLHF	TGTGCCAGCAGCTTAGCGCGGGCGAATTCACCCCTCCACTTT
14	TRBJ2-7	TRBV6-5	.	.	CASSPRGFTYEQYF	TGTGCCAGCAGTCCTAGGGGTTTCACCTACGAGCAGTACTTC
14	TRBJ2-3	TRBV7-2	.	many	CASSLAEVPDTQYF	TGTGCCAGCAGCTTAGCGGAAGTCCCGGATACGCAGTATTTT
16	TRBJ2-6	TRBV19	.	few	CASSALQVSGANVLTF	TGTGCCAGTAGTGCTCTGCAGGTCTCTGGGGCCAACGTCCTGACTTTC
15	TRBJ1-1	TRBV12-3/TRBV12-4	TRBD1	.	CASSRWTGLTVEAFF	TGTGCCAGCAGCCGCTGGACAGGGTTGACGGTTGAAGCTTTCTTT
17	TRBJ2-1	TRBV11-2	.	few	CASSEVVGTKLYNEQFF	TGTGCCAGCAGCGAAGTAGTCGGGACAAAGCTTTACAATGAGCAGTTCTTC
13	TRBJ2-7	TRBV19	TRBD1	.	CASMGTASYEQYF	TGTGCCAGTATGGGGACAGCTTCCTACGAGCAGTACTTC
15	TRBJ1-2	TRBV20-1	.	.	CSASILPARNYGYTF	TGCAGTGCAAGCATTCTACCCGCGCGAAACTATGGCTACACCTTC
13	TRBJ2-1	TRBV4-1	.	few	CASSQGQGYEQFF	TGCGCCAGCAGCCAGGGTCAGGGGTATGAGCAGTTCTTC
15	TRBJ2-7	TRBV7-4	TRBD2	.	CASSLIPGLADEQYF	TGTGCCAGCAGCCTCATTCCGGGACTAGCGGACGAGCAGTACTTC
12	TRBJ2-3	TRBV28	.	.	CASSVLGDTQYF	TGTGCCAGCAGTGTCCTAGGGGATACGCAGTATTTT
18	TRBJ1-6	TRBV6-5	TRBD1	few	CASSRGQGKVAYNSPLHF	TGTGCCAGCAGTAGGGGACAGGGGAAGGTGGCCTATAATTCACCCCTCCACTTT
11	TRBJ1-1	TRBV19	.	.	CASIFSTEAFF	TGTGCCAGTATTTTCAGCACTGAAGCTTTCTTT
14	TRBJ2-1	TRBV2	.	.	CASRMGREYNEQFF	TGTGCCAGCAGAATGGGCAGGGAATACAATGAGCAGTTCTTC
15	TRBJ2-7	TRBV4-1	.	.	CASSQGVGSGYEQYF	TGCGCCAGCAGCCAGGGTGTTGGCAGTGGTTACGAGCAGTACTTC
15	TRBJ1-4	TRBV12-3/TRBV12-4	TRBD1	few	CASSFKGTANEKLFF	TGTGCCAGCAGTTTTAAGGGGACAGCTAATGAAAAACTGTTTTTT
15	TRBJ1-6	TRBV7-9	.	few	CASSASGSIGSPLHF	TGTGCCAGCAGCGCCTCCGGGTCGATAGGTTCACCCCTCCACTTT
16	TRBJ2-3	TRBV11-2	TRBD2	.	CASSIRLAQFTDTQYF	TGTGCCAGCAGCATTCGACTAGCGCAATTCACAGATACGCAGTATTTT
13	TRBJ1-5	TRBV19	.	.	CASTRGLNQPQHF	TGTGCCAGTACACGAGGGCTCAATCAGCCCCAGCATTTT
13	TRBJ2-7	TRBV27	.	.	CASSLRRGAEQYF	TGTGCCAGCAGTTTGCGTCGGGGTGCCGAGCAGTACTTC
15	TRBJ2-3	TRBV5-1	.	once	CASSLGGQPYDTQYF	TGCGCCAGCAGCTTAGGAGGACAGCCCTATGATACGCAGTATTTT
18	TRBJ2-5	TRBV11-2	.	.	CASSLLLGSLVSVETQYF	TGTGCCAGCAGCTTATTATTAGGTTCTTTGGTTTCGGTAGAGACCCAGTACTTC
14	TRBJ2-1	TRBV7-6	TRBD2	.	CASSLTSGYHEQFF	TGTGCCAGCAGCTTGACTAGCGGGTATCATGAGCAGTTCTTC
14	TRBJ1-1	TRBV20-1	.	few	CSATIRQRNTEAFF	TGCAGTGCTACTATCCGACAGAGAAACACTGAAGCTTTCTTT
12	TRBJ1-4	TRBV10-3	.	.	CAIRGYNEKLFF	TGTGCCATCAGAGGGTATAATGAAAAACTGTTTTTT
16	TRBJ2-3	TRBV7-9	TRBD2	few	CASSTGLAQRTDTQYF	TGTGCCAGCAGCACTGGACTAGCCCAGCGCACAGATACGCAGTATTTT
13	TRBJ2-1	TRBV7-2	.	many	CASSLDRYNEQFF	TGTGCCAGCAGCTTAGACAGATACAATGAGCAGTTCTTC
15	TRBJ1-1	TRBV5-4	.	.	CASSLISGETTEAFF	TGTGCCAGCAGCTTGATTTCAGGAGAAACCACTGAAGCTTTCTTT
13	TRBJ1-1	TRBV5-6	TRBD1	once	CASSTDRATEAFF	TGTGCCAGCAGCACAGACAGGGCTACTGAAGCTTTCTTT
14	TRBJ1-5	TRBV12-3/TRBV12-4	.	few	CASSFGGGVQPQHF	TGTGCCAGCAGTTTTGGGGGGGGGGTTCAGCCCCAGCATTTT
15	TRBJ2-7	TRBV7-2	TRBD2	many	CASSLVSGSLYEQYF	TGTGCCAGCAGCTTAGTTAGCGGGTCACTCTACGAGCAGTACTTC
18	TRBJ2-2	TRBV5-1	TRBD2	once	CASSPGLAGGPNTGELFF	TGCGCCAGCAGCCCCGGACTAGCGGGAGGGCCGAACACCGGGGAGCTGTTTTTT
14	TRBJ1-2	TRBV12-3/TRBV12-4	TRBD1	many	CASTWDSPNYGYTF	TGTGCCAGCACCTGGGACAGTCCCAACTATGGCTACACCTTC
16	TRBJ2-1	TRBV6-6	TRBD1	.	CASNLRGTGGALGQFF	TGTGCCAGCAACTTACGGGGGACAGGGGGCGCGTTGGGGCAGTTCTTC
17	TRBJ2-1	TRBV7-6	TRBD2	few	CASSLDWAAGAKGEQFF	TGTGCCAGCAGCTTAGACTGGGCAGCGGGAGCCAAGGGGGAGCAGTTCTTC
17	TRBJ2-7	TRBV20-1	TRBD2	.	CSARDRWTSETLYEQYF	TGCAGTGCTAGAGATCGGTGGACTAGCGAAACTCTCTACGAGCAGTACTTC
12	TRBJ2-5	TRBV5-1	.	few	CASSLPKETQYF	TGCGCCAGCAGCTTACCTAAAGAGACCCAGTACTTC
14	TRBJ2-1	TRBV14	TRBD2	once	CASSQRETINEQFF	TGTGCCAGCAGCCAGCGGGAGACTATCAATGAGCAGTTCTTC
15	TRBJ2-2	TRBV6-1	.	.	CASSAARINTGELFF	TGTGCCAGCAGTGCAGCAAGAATTAACACCGGGGAGCTGTTTTTT
13	TRBJ1-1	TRBV19	.	.	CASSSSYRGTAFF	TGTGCCAGTAGTTCATCGTATCGGGGCACGGCTTTCTTT
16	TRBJ2-3	TRBV20-1	TRBD2	.	CSARKEAGTVADTQYF	TGCAGTGCTAGGAAGGAAGCGGGAACGGTCGCAGATACGCAGTATTTT
11	TRBJ1-1	TRBV27	.	.	CASRKDREAFF	TGTGCCAGCAGAAAAGACAGGGAAGCTTTCTTT
14	TRBJ1-3	TRBV12-5	.	.	CASAAGGSGNTIYF	TGTGCTAGTGCCGCCGGGGGCTCTGGAAACACCATATATTTT
13	TRBJ1-1	TRBV19	.	many	CASSEIPKTEAFF	TGTGCCAGTAGTGAGATCCCGAAAACTGAAGCTTTCTTT
13	TRBJ2-7	TRBV7-8	.	many	CASSARQGGEQYF	TGTGCCAGCAGCGCCCGACAGGGAGGCGAGCAGTACTTC
13	TRBJ1-5	TRBV28	.	.	CASNSRGNQPQHF	TGTGCCAGCAACTCTAGGGGCAATCAGCCCCAGCATTTT
15	TRBJ2-3	TRBV27	TRBD2	few	CASSFWESGKDTQYF	TGTGCCAGCAGTTTCTGGGAAAGCGGGAAAGATACGCAGTATTTT
14	TRBJ2-5	TRBV7-8	.	.	CASSGFNPSRAQYF	TGTGCCAGCAGCGGTTTCAACCCAAGTCGGGCCCAGTACTTC
16	TRBJ2-2	TRBV5-1	.	.	CASSFPRRGNTGELFF	TGCGCCAGCAGCTTCCCCCGTCGCGGGAACACCGGGGAGCTGTTTTTT
13	TRBJ1-2	TRBV12-3/TRBV12-4	TRBD1	few	CASSRQGSYGYTF	TGTGCCAGCAGCAGACAGGGCTCCTATGGCTACACCTTC
14	TRBJ2-1	TRBV5-6	.	few	CASSLVLESNEQFF	TGTGCCAGCAGCTTGGTACTAGAGAGCAATGAGCAGTTCTTC